Shown below are 10 T cell receptor beta chains from a single sample sequenced in a study of T cell repertoires in cytomegalovirus infection. TCRdb ran MiXCR on the reads and lists one entry per CDR3 protein. The data hold 360,000 or so distinct CDR3 sequences, with roughly 34% observed a single time. Their antigens remain unidentified. The source material was cultured PBMCs, sampled from culture after CMV antigen stimulation. These receptors originate from a human donor in good health (CMV status not recorded). Some clones in this sample may be carry-over from other donors' samples.

This clonotype turned up a few times. The genes are TRBV12-3 or TRBV12-4 and TRBJ1-3; D ambiguous. The V and J ends lost 3 bases and 3 bases respectively, with 3 bases between them. This CDR3 contains 12 residues. The CDR3 is CASSLFGNTIYF. Here the CDR3 DNA reads TGTGCCAGCAGTTTGTTTGGAAACACCATATATTTT.

The V call is TRBV6-5, the J call TRBJ1-2; D is unresolved. Germline V gene data show CDR1 as MNHEY and CDR2 as SVGAGI. The length of the CDR3 is 14 residues. The V end lost 3 bases, the J end lost 8 bases, and 16 bases lay between the germline ends. In nucleotides, the CDR3 is TGTGCCAGCAGTTATAACGTAGGGTCGAACGGCTACACCTTC. This encodes CASSYNVGSNGYTF.

There are a few counts of this clonotype. The chain couples TRBV7-6 to TRBJ1-6, with TRBD1 matching over 10 bases. CDR1 SGHVS and CDR2 FNYEAQ come from the germline V gene. V was clipped by 4 bases and J by 8 bases; unmatched bases: 2. This CDR3 is built from 14 residues. CDR3 sequence (DNA): TGTGCCAGCAGCTCCGGACAGGGGGATTCACCCCTCCACTTT. Residues: CASSSGQGDSPLHF.

This clonotype turned up a few times. In DNA form, the CDR3 reads TGCGCCAGCAGCCGCGCGGTAGCGGGACGGTACGAGCAGTACTTC. Translated, it gives CASSRAVAGRYEQYF. The rearrangement uses TRBV4-3 and TRBJ2-7; 8 bases match TRBD2. Trimming removed 4 bases from V and 4 bases from J; junction bases left unmatched: 9. Germline V CDR1 and CDR2: LGHNA, YSLEER. The CDR3 has 15 residues.

This chain connects TRBV29-1 to TRBJ1-1; D unresolved. This CDR3 contains 11 residues. V was shortened by 4 bases and J by 5 bases, with 8 bases between the two germline ends. Germline CDR1 is SQVTM and CDR2 is ANQGSEA. This CDR3 is CSVGEVTEAFF. In DNA form, the CDR3 reads TGCAGCGTTGGTGAGGTGACTGAAGCTTTCTTT.

This clonotype appeared a few times. This chain joins TRBV28 and TRBJ1-5; D possibly corresponds to TRBD1 (5 bases). Deletions cut 3 bases from V and 7 bases from J, with 16 bases between. The CDR3 is 15 amino acids. The V gene's germline CDR1 is MDHEN and CDR2 SYDVKM. As DNA, the CDR3 is TGTGCCAGCAGTTTGGTTACCAGTACAGGACAGCCCCAGCATTTT. Translating gives CASSLVTSTGQPQHF.

The J gene is TRBJ2-5, the V gene TRBV4-3, with D hard to call. Germline V gene sequence: CDR1 LGHNA, CDR2 YSLEER. This CDR3 is built from 16 residues. V lost 0 bases to trimming and J lost 5 bases, with 16 bases between them. DNA of the CDR3: TGCGCCAGCAGCCAAGATGGCGACGGCCCTTGGGAGACCCAGTACTTC. The encoded protein is CASSQDGDGPWETQYF.

This chain connects TRBV12-3 or TRBV12-4 to TRBJ2-1, with 7 nucleotides matching TRBD1. The junction had 7 bases not matched to a gene; V was cut back by 4 bases and J by 4 bases. The CDR3 extends over 15 amino acids. This chain's CDR3 is CASSSGQYAYNEQFF. The CDR3 DNA follows: TGTGCCAGCAGTTCGGGACAGTATGCATACAATGAGCAGTTCTTC.

The genes are TRBV24-1 and TRBJ2-1; 7 bases fit TRBD1. This CDR3 has 17 amino acids. CDR1 and CDR2 (germline): KGHDR, SFDVKD. The trim removed 2 bases at V and 4 bases at J, leaving 10 bases unmatched. CDR3 in amino acids: CATSDYLGQDRYNEQFF. In DNA form, the CDR3 reads TGTGCCACCAGTGATTACCTTGGACAGGACCGATACAATGAGCAGTTCTTC.

The chain is built from TRBV4-1 and TRBJ2-1, with 15 bases aligning to TRBD2. V was pared by 2 bases and J by 7 bases, with 3 bases of the junction left unmatched. Germline CDR1 is MGHRA and CDR2 is YSYEKL. The CDR3 contains 16 residues. CDR3 bases: TGCGCCAGCAGCCAACTCGGGACTAGCGGGAGGAATGAGCAGTTCTTC. Its translation: CASSQLGTSGRNEQFF.